One sample yielded the 30 T cell receptor beta chains listed below, sequenced in a study of T cell responses to AZD1222 COVID-19 vaccine. Method: immunoSEQ multiplex PCR; TCRdb's copy keeps in-frame clones and lacks some. The sample shows around 89,000 clones, approximately 84% of them seen only once. The input for sequencing was peripheral blood, taken on day 0 of AZD1222 vaccination. The receptors originated from an adult in good health.

This clone was seen just once. The chain combines TRBV5-4 with TRBJ1-1; tentatively, D is TRBD1 (6 bases). The length of the CDR3 is 16 residues. Germline V gene lookup returns CDR1 SGHNT and CDR2 YYREEE (reference sequence). V shed 0 bases and J shed 0 bases, with 12 bases lying between them. The CDR3 DNA follows: TGTGCCAGCAGCTTGGGGGTCGGACAGATGAACACTGAAGCTTTCTTT. This translates into CASSLGVGQMNTEAFF.

This chain uses TRBV14 with TRBJ2-3; tentatively, D is TRBD2 (5 bases). The CDR3 sequence is 15 residues long. V gave up 1 base and J gave up 0 bases, with 8 bases separating them. CDR1 SGHDN and CDR2 FVKESK come from the germline V gene. This CDR3 reads CASSQVAGSTDTQYF. The CDR3 DNA follows: TGTGCCAGCAGCCAAGTTGCGGGCAGCACAGATACGCAGTATTTT.

The V call is TRBV28, the J call TRBJ1-5; 8 nucleotides agree with TRBD1. This CDR3 has 13 residues. Germline V gives CDR1 MDHEN, CDR2 SYDVKM. With V trimmed by 6 bases and J by 4 bases, 2 bases remained unmatched. The CDR3 here is CASRGTGNQPQHF. CDR3 nucleotide sequence: TGTGCCAGCAGGGGGACAGGAAATCAGCCCCAGCATTTT.

V usage is TRBV5-1 and J usage is TRBJ1-5; D might be TRBD1 (5 bases). This CDR3 spans 14 amino acids. The V end lost 2 bases, the J end lost 4 bases, and 10 bases lay between the germline ends. Germline V gene sequence: CDR1 SGHRS, CDR2 YFSETQ. The CDR3 is CASSLQPGNQPQHF. The DNA of the CDR3 is TGCGCCAGCAGCTTACAACCAGGGAATCAGCCCCAGCATTTT.

The genes are TRBV4-1 and TRBJ2-2, with 12 bases that match TRBD2. This CDR3 region has 17 residues. Germline CDR1 is MGHRA and CDR2 is YSYEKL. Trimming cost V 1 base and J 7 bases; bases outside gene matches: 7. In DNA, the CDR3 is TGCGCCAGCAGCCAAGTACCTAGCGGGAGGGCCAGCGGGGAGCTGTTTTTT. The encoded protein is CASSQVPSGRASGELFF.

The rearrangement uses TRBV30 and TRBJ2-3, with D perhaps being TRBD1 or TRBD2 (5 bases each). The V gene's germline CDR1 is GTSNPN and CDR2 SVGIG (reference sequence). Trimming pared 4 bases from V and 3 bases from J, leaving 14 bases between. The CDR3 is 14 amino acids. The CDR3 loop is CAWTEGMRTDTQYF. The CDR3 nucleotides are TGTGCCTGGACTGAGGGGATGAGGACAGATACGCAGTATTTT. Full variable domain (rest looked up from reference TRBV30 and TRBJ2-3): SQTIHQWPATLVQPVGSPLSLECTVEGTSNPNLYWYRQAAGRGLQLLFYSVGIGQISSEVPQNLSASRPQDRQFILSSKKLLLSDSGFYLCAWTEGMRTDTQYFGPGTRLTVL.

The chain combines TRBV7-2 with TRBJ2-2; perhaps TRBD2 as D (6 bases). Germline CDR1 reads SGHTA; CDR2 reads FQGNSA. Trimming removed 0 bases at V and 4 bases at J, with 9 bases between. There are 15 residues in the CDR3. In DNA, the CDR3 is TGTGCCAGCAGCTTAGCGGGGGGAAGCACCGGGGAGCTGTTTTTT. Amino acids: CASSLAGGSTGELFF.

This chain connects TRBV24-1 to TRBJ2-2; TRBD1 matches at 9 bases. Germline V gives CDR1 KGHDR, CDR2 SFDVKD. The CDR3 sequence is 14 residues long. With V trimmed by 9 bases and J by 3 bases, 4 bases remained unmatched. DNA of the CDR3: TGTGCCACCGGAAGACAGGGGGACACCGGGGAGCTGTTTTTT. Translation gives CATGRQGDTGELFF.

This chain uses TRBV19 with TRBJ1-5; possibly TRBD1 for D (5 bases). CDR1 and CDR2 (germline): LNHDA, SQIVND (reference sequence). The CDR3 extends over 14 amino acids. Between the trimmed V and J ends, which lost 7 bases and 0 bases, there was a span of 10 bases. In nucleotides, the CDR3 is TGTGCCAGTACCCCGACAGCTAGCAATCAGCCCCAGCATTTT. Its protein product is CASTPTASNQPQHF.

This clone was observed a single time. The chain has TRBV28 and TRBJ1-3; D possibly corresponds to TRBD1 (6 bases). The germline V gene has CDR1 MDHEN and CDR2 SYDVKM. This CDR3 region has 14 residues. Deletions cut 7 bases from V and 8 bases from J, with 18 bases between. CDR3 sequence (DNA): TGTGCCAGCAAGGGGGGCAGGGAATTCGACACCATATATTTT. Translation: CASKGGREFDTIYF.

The V gene is TRBV5-1, the J gene TRBJ2-2; TRBD2 is a possible D gene (5 bases). V was trimmed by 0 bases and J by 6 bases, leaving 15 bases between them. The CDR3 extends over 16 amino acids. CDR1 and CDR2 (germline): SGHRS, YFSETQ. CDR3 sequence: CASSLADSYASGELFF. The CDR3 coding sequence is TGCGCCAGCAGCTTGGCGGACTCCTATGCATCCGGGGAGCTGTTTTTT. The full variable domain, with the rest looked up from reference TRBV5-1 and TRBJ2-2, is KAGVTQTPRYLIKTRGQQVTLSCSPISGHRSVSWYQQTPGQGLQFLFEYFSETQRNKGNFPGRFSGRQFSNSRSEMNVSTLELGDSALYLCASSLADSYASGELFFGEGSRLTVL.

The chain is built from TRBV20-1 and TRBJ1-5; unclear D gene. V lost 3 bases to trimming and J lost 2 bases, with 11 bases between them. The CDR3 contains 14 residues. Germline values: CDR1 DFQATT, CDR2 SNEGSKA (reference sequence). Here the CDR3 reads CSASPAPGNQPQHF. The DNA of the CDR3 is TGCAGTGCTAGTCCAGCCCCAGGCAATCAGCCCCAGCATTTT.

The rearrangement links TRBV11-3 to TRBJ2-3; no definite D call. The germline V gene encodes CDR1 SGHNT and CDR2 YENEEA. Trimming removed 6 bases at V and 2 bases at J, with 6 bases between. The CDR3 is 12 amino acids. CDR3 sequence reads: CASSFLTDTQYF. Here the CDR3 DNA reads TGTGCCAGCAGTTTCCTCACAGATACGCAGTATTTT.

The V gene is TRBV12-5, the J gene TRBJ2-5; 10 bases fit TRBD2. Trimming cost V 7 bases and J 5 bases; bases outside gene matches: 10. The germline gives CDR1 LGHNT, CDR2 FRNRAP. The CDR3 extends over 15 amino acids. The CDR3 region has the DNA TGTGCTAGTGTTCAGTTAGCGGGGGGCACCGAGACCCAGTACTTC. Its protein product is CASVQLAGGTETQYF. Full variable domain (rest looked up from reference TRBV12-5 and TRBJ2-5): DARVTQTPRHKVTEMGQEVTMRCQPILGHNTVFWYRQTMMQGLELLAYFRNRAPLDDSGMPKDRFSAEMPDATLATLKIQPSEPRDSAVYFCASVQLAGGTETQYFGPGTRLLVL.

This rearrangement joins TRBV3-1 (or the pseudogene TRBV3-2) to TRBJ2-1; D call uncertain. V shed 2 bases and J shed 6 bases, with 17 bases lying between them. The CDR3 has 16 amino acids. Germline CDR1 reads LGHDT; CDR2 reads YNNKEL (reference sequence). This CDR3 reads CASSQTPLRLANEQFF. CDR3 in DNA: TGTGCCAGCAGCCAAACCCCTCTCCGTTTGGCCAATGAGCAGTTCTTC.

The chain recombines TRBV7-9 with TRBJ1-1, with 11 nucleotides matching TRBD1. The trim removed 5 bases at V and 4 bases at J, leaving 3 bases unmatched. The germline V gene has CDR1 SEHNR and CDR2 FQNEAQ (reference sequence). The CDR3 length is 14 residues. CDR3 sequence (DNA): TGTGCCAGCAGCAGGACAGGGGGCATCACTGAAGCTTTCTTT. This translates into CASSRTGGITEAFF.

The chain carries TRBV5-6 and TRBJ2-3, with D hard to call. Trimming pared 0 bases from V and 2 bases from J, leaving 10 bases between. CDR3 length: 15 amino acids. Germline loops: CDR1 SGHDT, CDR2 YYEEEE. CDR3 DNA sequence: TGTGCCAGCAGCTTGGACGGGTTCCCCACAGATACGCAGTATTTT. This gives the protein CASSLDGFPTDTQYF.

V is TRBV19 and J is TRBJ1-2, with 7 bases fitting TRBD1. The CDR3 extends over 14 amino acids. The V segment lost 6 bases and the J segment 4 bases; nucleotides outside the gene matches: 8. Germline CDR1 is LNHDA and CDR2 is SQIVND (reference sequence). Here the CDR3 reads CASRKLGQSYGYTF. The CDR3 DNA sequence: TGTGCCAGTAGGAAACTGGGACAGAGCTATGGCTACACCTTC.

V is TRBV7-2 and J is TRBJ2-3; 9 nucleotides align to TRBD2. CDR1 and CDR2 (germline): SGHTA, FQGNSA. There are 17 residues in the CDR3. The junction had 9 bases not matched to a gene; V was cut back by 3 bases and J by 2 bases. Here the CDR3 reads CASSLRISGGYTDTQYF. CDR3 DNA: TGTGCCAGCAGCTTGCGGATTAGCGGGGGCTACACAGATACGCAGTATTTT.

The genes are TRBV5-4 and TRBJ1-2; 8 nucleotides match TRBD1. Looked up from germline, CDR1 is SGHNT and CDR2 is YYREEE (reference sequence). Germline trimming cut 0 bases from V and 8 bases from J; bases unmatched to any gene: 6. The CDR3 sequence is 14 residues long. Here the CDR3 reads CASSLAGGGDGYTF. DNA for the CDR3: TGTGCCAGCAGCTTGGCAGGGGGCGGTGACGGCTACACCTTC.

The gene calls are TRBV10-1 and TRBJ2-7; no definite D call. This CDR3 comprises 12 residues. The germline V gene encodes CDR1 WNHNN and CDR2 SYGVQD (reference sequence). Deletions cut 3 bases from V and 6 bases from J, with 9 bases between. CDR3 protein: CASSDLVGEQYF. The CDR3 DNA reads TGCGCCAGCAGTGATTTAGTAGGCGAGCAGTACTTC.

This chain's CDR3 is CASSLVPGTYEQYF. DNA of the CDR3: TGTGCCAGCAGCTTAGTTCCGGGTACCTACGAGCAGTACTTC. The rearrangement uses TRBV7-9 and TRBJ2-7; no definite D call. Germline CDR1 is SEHNR and CDR2 is FQNEAQ (reference sequence). This CDR3 is built from 14 residues. The V and J ends lost 1 base and 2 bases respectively, with 9 bases between them.

V usage is TRBV7-3 and J usage is TRBJ1-1, with D perhaps TRBD1 (5 bases). This CDR3 region has 15 residues. The V gene's germline CDR1 is SGHTA and CDR2 FQGTGA. Trimming stripped 2 bases from V and 0 bases from J, with 10 bases between. In DNA form, the CDR3 reads TGTGCCAGCAGCTTATCTGGGGGGATGAACACTGAAGCTTTCTTT. This encodes CASSLSGGMNTEAFF.

The gene calls are TRBV28 and TRBJ2-5; 8 nucleotides align to TRBD1. The germline V gene encodes CDR1 MDHEN and CDR2 SYDVKM. CDR3 length equals 14 residues. V was clipped by 3 bases and J by 6 bases; unmatched bases: 6. CDR3 amino acids: CASSFRTGIKTQYF. The CDR3 DNA sequence: TGTGCCAGCAGTTTTAGGACAGGGATAAAGACCCAGTACTTC.

The DNA of the CDR3 is TGTGCCAGCAGCCCACTTACAGGGGCCACCTACGAGCAGTACTTC. As protein: CASSPLTGATYEQYF. J is TRBJ2-7 and V is TRBV5-6; 7 bases align to TRBD1. The CDR3 runs 15 residues. Germline values: CDR1 SGHDT, CDR2 YYEEEE. With 4 bases clipped from V and 2 bases from J, the junction kept 9 bases outside the gene matches.

V usage is TRBV6-5 and J usage is TRBJ1-1; TRBD1 aligns across 7 bases. The CDR3 totals 14 residues. Germline trimming cut 5 bases from V and 5 bases from J; bases unmatched to any gene: 8. Germline CDR1 MNHEY, CDR2 SVGAGI. The CDR3: CASSIRQGRTEAFF. CDR3 DNA sequence: TGTGCCAGCAGTATCCGACAGGGACGGACTGAAGCTTTCTTT.

The rearrangement links TRBV28 to TRBJ1-4; 7 bases map to TRBD1. Germline V lookup: CDR1 MDHEN, CDR2 SYDVKM. J was trimmed by 4 bases and V by 3 bases; bases with no gene match: 2. The CDR3 is 14 residues long. The CDR3 region is CASSFGTDNEKLFF. The CDR3 DNA sequence: TGTGCCAGCAGTTTCGGGACAGATAATGAAAAACTGTTTTTT.

The genes are TRBV5-6 and TRBJ2-7; no definite D call. The CDR3 is 13 amino acids. The ends were cut back, 0 bases at V and 4 bases at J, with 8 bases in the middle. Per the germline V gene, CDR1 is SGHDT and CDR2 is YYEEEE. The CDR3 here is CASSLGMQYEQYF. In nucleotides, the CDR3 is TGTGCCAGCAGCTTGGGGATGCAGTACGAGCAGTACTTC.

The J gene is TRBJ1-2, the V gene TRBV29-1; 7 bases are shared with TRBD1. The V segment lost 4 bases and the J segment 4 bases; nucleotides outside the gene matches: 3. The CDR3 has 12 residues. The germline V gene encodes CDR1 SQVTM and CDR2 ANQGSEA. The CDR3 DNA follows: TGCAGCGTTGGGGACAGCGGCTATGGCTACACCTTC. It yields the protein CSVGDSGYGYTF. Using reference TRBV29-1 and TRBJ1-2 for the parts outside the CDR3, the full variable domain is SAVISQKPSRDICQRGTSLTIQCQVDSQVTMMFWYRQQPGQSLTLIATANQGSEATYESGFVIDKFPISRPNLTFSTLTVSNMSPEDSSIYLCSVGDSGYGYTFGSGTRLTVV.

This sequence joins TRBV27 and TRBJ2-3, with D unclear. Germline V CDR1 and CDR2: MNHEY, SMNVEV (reference sequence). V shed 0 bases and J shed 0 bases, with 1 base lying between them. The CDR3 has 13 amino acids. CDR3: CASSLSSTDTQYF. The CDR3 region has the DNA TGTGCCAGCAGTTTATCGAGCACAGATACGCAGTATTTT.